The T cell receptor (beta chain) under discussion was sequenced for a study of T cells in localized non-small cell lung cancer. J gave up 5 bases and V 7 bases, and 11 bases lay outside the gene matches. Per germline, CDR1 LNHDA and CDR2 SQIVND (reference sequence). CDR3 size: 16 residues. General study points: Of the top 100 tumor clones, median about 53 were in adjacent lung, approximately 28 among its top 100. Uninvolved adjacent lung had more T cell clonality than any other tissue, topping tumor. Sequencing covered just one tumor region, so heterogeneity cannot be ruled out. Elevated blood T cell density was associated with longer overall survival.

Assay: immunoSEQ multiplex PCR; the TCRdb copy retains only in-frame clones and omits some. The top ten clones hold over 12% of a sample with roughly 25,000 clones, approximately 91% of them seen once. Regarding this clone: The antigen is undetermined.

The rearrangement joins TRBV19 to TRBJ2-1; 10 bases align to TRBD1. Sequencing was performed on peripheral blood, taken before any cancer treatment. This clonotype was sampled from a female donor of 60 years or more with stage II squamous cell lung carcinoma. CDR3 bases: TGTGCCAGTACCGAAAAAGGGACAGGGGCAAACAATGAGCAGTTCTTC. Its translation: CASTEKGTGANNEQFF. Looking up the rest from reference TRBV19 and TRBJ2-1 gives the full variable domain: DGGITQSPKYLFRKEGQNVTLSCEQNLNHDAMYWYRQDPGQGLRLIYYSQIVNDFQKGDIAEGYSVSREKKESFPLTVTSAQKNPTAFYLCASTEKGTGANNEQFFGPGTRLTVL.